This is a list of T cell receptor beta chains from one sample in a study of OX40 agonist ivuxolimab in advanced cancers. TCRdb's copy holds only in-frame clones and misses some; the assay was immunoSEQ multiplex PCR. The sample holds some 54,000 clones; approximately 86% are singletons and the top ten take more than 13%. The sequences come from CD4+ or CD8+ T cells sorted from blood, collected in a trial of the OX40 agonist ivuxolimab. These receptors came from an adult with an advanced solid tumor such as melanoma, head and neck, liver or kidney cancer. Both conserved end residues are part of each CDR3. The D gene is left open where the match is weak. Clone size is stated in some rows and not others, as once, few, many or a class when expanded.

d_call	clone_size	v_call	j_call	cdr3_nt	cdr3_aa
-	once	TRBV9	TRBJ1-1	TGTGCCAGCAGCTACGACAGTGGGAGAACTGAAGCTTTCTTT	CASSYDSGRTEAFF
TRBD1	-	TRBV4-1	TRBJ1-2	TGCGCCAGCAGCCAAGGCCGACAGGGTGATAGGTATGGCTACACCTTC	CASSQGRQGDRYGYTF
TRBD1	-	TRBV5-1	TRBJ1-2	TGCGCCAGCAGCGACTCAGGGGGCCATGGCTACACCTTC	CASSDSGGHGYTF
-	-	TRBV6-1	TRBJ1-5	TGTGCCAGCAGTGATGTCAGGGGTTCGGGGCAGCCCCAGCATTTT	CASSDVRGSGQPQHF
-	-	TRBV9	TRBJ2-1	TGTGCCAGCAGCGTAGGGCACGAGCAGTTCTTC	CASSVGHEQFF
-	few	TRBV5-1	TRBJ1-1	TGCGCCAGCAGCCCCAAGGCGGGTAGGAGGAACACTGAAGCTTTCTTT	CASSPKAGRRNTEAFF
-	-	TRBV7-9	TRBJ1-1	TGTGCCAGCAGCTCCCTTTCGCCGCCTGAAGCTTTCTTT	CASSSLSPPEAFF
-	-	TRBV29-1	TRBJ2-7	TGCAGCGTTAGGGACGGGACGTTTGGCGAGCAGTACTTC	CSVRDGTFGEQYF
-	-	TRBV4-3	TRBJ1-6	TGCGCCAGCAGCCAAGATAGGAGGGGGGGAACAATGAATTCACCCCTCCACTTT	CASSQDRRGGTMNSPLHF
-	-	TRBV7-2	TRBJ2-5	TGTGCCAGCAGCCTCCGGGCTCTGAGGGGGGAGACCCAGTACTTC	CASSLRALRGETQYF